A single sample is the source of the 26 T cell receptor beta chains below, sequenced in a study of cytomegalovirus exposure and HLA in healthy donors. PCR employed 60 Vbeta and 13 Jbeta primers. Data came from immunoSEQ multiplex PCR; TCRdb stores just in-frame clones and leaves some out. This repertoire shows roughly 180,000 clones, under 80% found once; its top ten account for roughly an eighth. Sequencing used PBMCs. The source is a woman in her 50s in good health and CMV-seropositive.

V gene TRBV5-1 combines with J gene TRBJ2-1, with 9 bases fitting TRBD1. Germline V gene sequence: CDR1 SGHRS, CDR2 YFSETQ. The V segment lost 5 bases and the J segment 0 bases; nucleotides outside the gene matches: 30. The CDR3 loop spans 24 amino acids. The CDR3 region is CASRGTPPTITGTGTRSSYNEQFF. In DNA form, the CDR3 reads TGCGCCAGCAGAGGGACACCACCGACTATTACCGGGACAGGGACGAGGAGCTCCTACAATGAGCAGTTCTTC.

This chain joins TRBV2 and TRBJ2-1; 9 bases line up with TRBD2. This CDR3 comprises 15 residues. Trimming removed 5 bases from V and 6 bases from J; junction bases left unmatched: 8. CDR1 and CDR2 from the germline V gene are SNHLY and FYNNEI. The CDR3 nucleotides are TGTGCCAGCAGTATCGGGCGGGGGGGCTTCAATGAGCAGTTCTTC. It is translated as CASSIGRGGFNEQFF.

CDR3 in DNA: TGTGCCAGCAGGCCGACTAGCGATTTCTACGAGCAGTACTTC. It is translated as CASRPTSDFYEQYF. This rearrangement joins TRBV6-5 to TRBJ2-7, with 8 positions matching TRBD2. The V segment lost 6 bases and the J segment 3 bases; nucleotides outside the gene matches: 7. This CDR3 is 14 amino acids long. Germline V gene sequence: CDR1 MNHEY, CDR2 SVGAGI.

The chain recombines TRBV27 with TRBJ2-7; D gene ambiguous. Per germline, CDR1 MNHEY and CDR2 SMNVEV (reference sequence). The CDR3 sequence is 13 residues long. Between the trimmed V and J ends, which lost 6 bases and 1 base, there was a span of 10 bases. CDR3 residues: CASRSVMSYEQYF. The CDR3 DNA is TGTGCCAGCAGGTCCGTAATGTCCTACGAGCAGTACTTC.

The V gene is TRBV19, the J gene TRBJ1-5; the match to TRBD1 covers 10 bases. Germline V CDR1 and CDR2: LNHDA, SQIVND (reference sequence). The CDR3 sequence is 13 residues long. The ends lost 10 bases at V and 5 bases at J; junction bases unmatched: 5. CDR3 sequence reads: CAIRTGGDQPQHF. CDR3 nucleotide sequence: TGTGCCATCAGGACAGGGGGGGATCAGCCCCAGCATTTT.

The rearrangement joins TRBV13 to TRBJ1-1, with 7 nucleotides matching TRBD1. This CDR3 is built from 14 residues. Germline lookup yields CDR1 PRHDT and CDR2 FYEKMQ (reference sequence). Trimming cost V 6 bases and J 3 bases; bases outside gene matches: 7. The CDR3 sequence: CASSLQGTYTEAFF. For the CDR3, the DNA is TGTGCCAGCAGTCTACAGGGGACTTACACTGAAGCTTTCTTT.

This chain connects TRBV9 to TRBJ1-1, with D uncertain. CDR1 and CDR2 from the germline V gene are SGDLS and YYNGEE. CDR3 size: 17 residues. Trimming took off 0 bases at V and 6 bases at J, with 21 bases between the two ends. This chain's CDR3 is CASSVAPSYPDNPEAFF. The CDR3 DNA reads TGTGCCAGCAGCGTAGCCCCCTCTTACCCAGATAATCCTGAAGCTTTCTTT.

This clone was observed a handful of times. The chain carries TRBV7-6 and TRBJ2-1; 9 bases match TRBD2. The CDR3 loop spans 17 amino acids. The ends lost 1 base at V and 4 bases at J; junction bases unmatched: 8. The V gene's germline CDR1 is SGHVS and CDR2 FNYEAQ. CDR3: CASSLELAGGTYNEQFF. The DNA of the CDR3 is TGTGCCAGCAGCTTAGAGTTGGCGGGGGGGACATACAATGAGCAGTTCTTC.

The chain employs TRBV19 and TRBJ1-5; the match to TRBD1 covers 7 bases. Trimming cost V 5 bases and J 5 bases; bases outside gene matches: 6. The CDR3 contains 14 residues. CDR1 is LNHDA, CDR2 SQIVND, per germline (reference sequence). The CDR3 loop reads CASSPTGVYQPQHF. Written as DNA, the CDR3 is TGTGCCAGTAGTCCAACAGGGGTTTATCAGCCCCAGCATTTT.

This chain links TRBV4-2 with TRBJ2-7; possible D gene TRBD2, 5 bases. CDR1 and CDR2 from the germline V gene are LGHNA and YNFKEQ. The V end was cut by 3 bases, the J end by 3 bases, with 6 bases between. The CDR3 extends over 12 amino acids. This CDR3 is CASSQDFYEQYF. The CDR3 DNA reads TGTGCCAGCAGCCAGGACTTCTACGAGCAGTACTTC.

The CDR3 bases are TGCGCCAGCAGCTTGGGAGGGTCGGTGCAAGAGACCCAGTACTTC. Translation: CASSLGGSVQETQYF. The chain employs TRBV5-1 and TRBJ2-5; the D gene is possibly TRBD2 (5 bases). From germline, CDR1 is SGHRS and CDR2 YFSETQ. Trimming stripped 0 bases from V and 2 bases from J, with 11 bases between. The CDR3 has 15 residues.

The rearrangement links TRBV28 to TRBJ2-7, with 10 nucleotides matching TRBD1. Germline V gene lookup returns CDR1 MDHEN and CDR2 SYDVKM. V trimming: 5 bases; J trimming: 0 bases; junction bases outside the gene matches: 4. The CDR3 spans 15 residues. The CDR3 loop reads CASSEGTGVSYEQYF. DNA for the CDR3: TGTGCCAGCAGTGAAGGGACAGGGGTCTCCTACGAGCAGTACTTC. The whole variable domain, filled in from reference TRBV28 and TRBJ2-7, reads DVKVTQSSRYLVKRTGEKVFLECVQDMDHENMFWYRQDPGLGLRLIYFSYDVKMKEKGDIPEGYSVSREKKERFSLILESASTNQTSMYLCASSEGTGVSYEQYFGPGTRLTVT.

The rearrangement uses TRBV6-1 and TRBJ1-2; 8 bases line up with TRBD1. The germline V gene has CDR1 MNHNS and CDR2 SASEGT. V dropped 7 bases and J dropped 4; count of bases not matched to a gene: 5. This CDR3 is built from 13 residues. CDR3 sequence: CASMAGGAYGYTF. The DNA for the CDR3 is TGTGCCAGCATGGCAGGGGGCGCCTATGGCTACACCTTC.

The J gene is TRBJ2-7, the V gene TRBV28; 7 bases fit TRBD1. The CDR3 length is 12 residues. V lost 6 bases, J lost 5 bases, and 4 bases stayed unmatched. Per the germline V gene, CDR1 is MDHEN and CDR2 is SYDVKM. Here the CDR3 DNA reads TGTGCCAGCAGGCCAGACAGGGACGAGCAGTACTTC. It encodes CASRPDRDEQYF.

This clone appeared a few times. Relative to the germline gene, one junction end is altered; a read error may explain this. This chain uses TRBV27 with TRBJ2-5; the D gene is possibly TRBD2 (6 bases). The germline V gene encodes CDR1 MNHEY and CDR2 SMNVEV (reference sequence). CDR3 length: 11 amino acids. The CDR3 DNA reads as TGTGCCAGCAGTTCTGGGAGGTACTGGAACTTC. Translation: CASSSGRYWNF.

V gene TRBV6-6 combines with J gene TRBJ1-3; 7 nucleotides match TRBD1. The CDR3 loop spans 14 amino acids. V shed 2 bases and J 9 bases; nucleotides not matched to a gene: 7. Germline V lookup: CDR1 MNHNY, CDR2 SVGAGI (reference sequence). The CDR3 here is CASSYGTAEGTIYF. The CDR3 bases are TGTGCCAGCAGTTACGGGACAGCCGAGGGCACCATATATTTT.

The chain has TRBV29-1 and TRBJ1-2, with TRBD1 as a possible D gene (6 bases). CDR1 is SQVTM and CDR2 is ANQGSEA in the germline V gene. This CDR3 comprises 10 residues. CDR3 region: CRRGHYGYTF. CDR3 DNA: TGCAGGCGGGGGCACTATGGCTACACCTTC.

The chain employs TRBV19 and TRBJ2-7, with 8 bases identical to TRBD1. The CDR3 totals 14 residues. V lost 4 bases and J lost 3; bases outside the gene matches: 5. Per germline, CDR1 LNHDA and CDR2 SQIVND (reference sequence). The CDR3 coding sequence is TGTGCCAGTAGTACCCGACAGGGGAACTACGAGCAGTACTTC. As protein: CASSTRQGNYEQYF.

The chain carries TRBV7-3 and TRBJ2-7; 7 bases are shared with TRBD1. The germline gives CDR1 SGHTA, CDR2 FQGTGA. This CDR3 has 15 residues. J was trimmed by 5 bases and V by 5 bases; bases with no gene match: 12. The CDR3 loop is CASSPTATGTDEQYF. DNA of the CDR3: TGTGCCAGCAGCCCCACAGCAACCGGGACAGACGAGCAGTACTTC.

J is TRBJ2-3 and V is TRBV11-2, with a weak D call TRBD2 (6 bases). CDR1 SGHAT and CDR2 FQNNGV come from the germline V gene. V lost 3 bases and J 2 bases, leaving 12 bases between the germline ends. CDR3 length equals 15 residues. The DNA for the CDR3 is TGTGCCAGCAGCTTGGACTACCACAACACAGATACGCAGTATTTT. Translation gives CASSLDYHNTDTQYF.

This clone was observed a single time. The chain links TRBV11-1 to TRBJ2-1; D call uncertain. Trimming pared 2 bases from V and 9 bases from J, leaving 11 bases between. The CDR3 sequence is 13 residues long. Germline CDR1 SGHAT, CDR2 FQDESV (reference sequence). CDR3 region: CASSLNPTSEQFF. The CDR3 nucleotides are TGTGCCAGCAGCTTAAACCCAACTTCTGAGCAGTTCTTC.

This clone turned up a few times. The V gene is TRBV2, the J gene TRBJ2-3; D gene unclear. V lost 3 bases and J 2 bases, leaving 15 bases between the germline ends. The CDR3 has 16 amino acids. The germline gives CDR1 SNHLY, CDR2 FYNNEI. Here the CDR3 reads CASSDVGPPDTDTQYF. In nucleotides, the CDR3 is TGTGCCAGCAGTGATGTGGGCCCCCCGGACACAGATACGCAGTATTTT.

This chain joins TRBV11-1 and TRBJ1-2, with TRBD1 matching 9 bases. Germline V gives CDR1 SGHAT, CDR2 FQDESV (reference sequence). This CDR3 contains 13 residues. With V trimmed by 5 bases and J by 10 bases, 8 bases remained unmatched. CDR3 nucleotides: TGTGCCAGCAGCAGGGGGACAGGGCTACCCTACACCTTC. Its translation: CASSRGTGLPYTF.

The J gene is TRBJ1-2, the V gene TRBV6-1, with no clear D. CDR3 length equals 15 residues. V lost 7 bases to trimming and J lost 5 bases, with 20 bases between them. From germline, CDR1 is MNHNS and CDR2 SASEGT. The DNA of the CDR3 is TGTGCCAGCACTCCTACGGACGGGAAAGGGTATGGCTACACCTTC. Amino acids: CASTPTDGKGYGYTF.

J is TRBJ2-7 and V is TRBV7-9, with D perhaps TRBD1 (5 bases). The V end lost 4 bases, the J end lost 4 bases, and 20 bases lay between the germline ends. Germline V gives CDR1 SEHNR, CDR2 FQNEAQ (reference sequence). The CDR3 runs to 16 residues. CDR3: CASSSSKKGLSYEQYF. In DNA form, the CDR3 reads TGTGCCAGCAGCTCCTCAAAGAAGGGGTTATCTTACGAGCAGTACTTC.

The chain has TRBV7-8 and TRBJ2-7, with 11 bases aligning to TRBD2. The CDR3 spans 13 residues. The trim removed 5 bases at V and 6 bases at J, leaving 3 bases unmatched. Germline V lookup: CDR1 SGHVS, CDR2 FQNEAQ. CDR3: CASSVGLAGEQYF. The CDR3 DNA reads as TGTGCCAGCAGCGTAGGACTAGCGGGCGAGCAGTACTTC.